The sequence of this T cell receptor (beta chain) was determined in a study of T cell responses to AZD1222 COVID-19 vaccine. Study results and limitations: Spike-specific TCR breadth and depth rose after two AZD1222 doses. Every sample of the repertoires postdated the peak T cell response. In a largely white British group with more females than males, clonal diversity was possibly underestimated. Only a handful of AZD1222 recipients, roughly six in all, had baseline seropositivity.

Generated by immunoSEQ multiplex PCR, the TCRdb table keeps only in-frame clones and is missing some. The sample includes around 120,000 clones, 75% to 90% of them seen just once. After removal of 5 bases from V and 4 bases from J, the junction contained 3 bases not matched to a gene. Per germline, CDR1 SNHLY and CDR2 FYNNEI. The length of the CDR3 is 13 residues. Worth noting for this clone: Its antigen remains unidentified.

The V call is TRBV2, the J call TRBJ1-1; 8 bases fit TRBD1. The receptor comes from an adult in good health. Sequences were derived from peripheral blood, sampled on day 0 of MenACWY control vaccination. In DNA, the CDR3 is TGTGCCAGCAGTCGACAGGGGTCCACTGAAGCTTTCTTT. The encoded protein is CASSRQGSTEAFF. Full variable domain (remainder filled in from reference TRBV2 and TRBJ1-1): EPEVTQTPSHQVTQMGQEVILRCVPISNHLYFYWYRQILGQKVEFLVSFYNNEISEKSEIFDDQFSVERPDGSNFTLKIRSTKLEDSAMYFCASSRQGSTEAFFGQGTRLTVV.